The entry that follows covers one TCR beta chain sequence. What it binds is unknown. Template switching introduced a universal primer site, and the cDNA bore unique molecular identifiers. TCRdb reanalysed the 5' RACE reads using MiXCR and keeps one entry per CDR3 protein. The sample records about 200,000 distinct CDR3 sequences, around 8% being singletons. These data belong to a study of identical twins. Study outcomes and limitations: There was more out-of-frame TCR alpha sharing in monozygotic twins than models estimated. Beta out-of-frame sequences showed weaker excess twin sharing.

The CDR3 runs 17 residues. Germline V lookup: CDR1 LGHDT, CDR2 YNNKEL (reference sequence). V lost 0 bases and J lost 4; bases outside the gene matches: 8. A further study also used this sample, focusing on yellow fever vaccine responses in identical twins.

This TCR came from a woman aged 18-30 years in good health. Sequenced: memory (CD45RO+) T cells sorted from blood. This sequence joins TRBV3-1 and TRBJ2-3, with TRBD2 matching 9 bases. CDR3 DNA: TGTGCCAGCAGCCAAGATGGGCTAGCGGGGTACTCAGATACGCAGTATTTT. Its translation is CASSQDGLAGYSDTQYF.